This paragraph covers one T cell receptor (beta chain) sequence. Its matching antigen is unknown. The data derive from a study of cytomegalovirus exposure and HLA in healthy donors. General study points: There were reportedly fewer N-insertions in an Asian-associated ancestry cluster than the approximately 670-donor mean, in a later analysis. Apparent HLA restriction characterized most CMV-associated TCR beta chains in a later analysis.

CDR1 and CDR2 from the germline V gene are SEHNR and FQNEAQ (reference sequence). V was shortened by 3 bases and J by 7 bases, with 19 bases between the two germline ends. CDR3 length: 16 residues. In the PCR, 60 Vbeta and 13 Jbeta primers were used. Generated by immunoSEQ multiplex PCR, the TCRdb table keeps only in-frame clones and is missing some. The sample data list some 56,000 clones. Material: PBMCs. The chain has TRBV7-9 and TRBJ2-1; possible D gene TRBD2, 5 bases. The receptor was derived from a woman in her 30s in good health and CMV-seropositive. The CDR3: CASSFILRVDRNEQFF. CDR3 nucleotides: TGTGCCAGCAGCTTTATTTTGAGGGTTGATAGAAATGAGCAGTTCTTC.